The 26 T cell receptor beta chains below come from one sample, sequenced in a study of T cell responses to AZD1222 COVID-19 vaccine. Only in-frame clones appear in the TCRdb table, and some are missing; sequencing was by immunoSEQ multiplex PCR. This table has 210,000 or so clones, roughly 94% appearing once. Sequencing used peripheral blood, obtained 28 days after the second dose of the MenACWY control vaccine. These TCRs come from an adult who received the MenACWY meningococcal vaccine as a control.

The chain couples TRBV9 to TRBJ1-1; D gene unclear. With 1 base removed from V and 7 bases from J, the gap between germline ends came to 14 bases. The CDR3 length is 14 residues. CDR1 is SGDLS, CDR2 YYNGEE, per germline. The CDR3 DNA reads TGTGCCAGCAGCGTACTTGGGTATCAAGATGAAGCTTTCTTT. This gives the protein CASSVLGYQDEAFF.

The chain links TRBV19 to TRBJ1-3; weak D call: TRBD1 (6 bases). V was clipped by 5 bases and J by 0 bases, with 14 bases between them. Germline V gene lookup returns CDR1 LNHDA and CDR2 SQIVND (reference sequence). The CDR3 consists of 16 residues. This CDR3 is CASSPRQVSSGNTIYF. CDR3 nucleotides: TGTGCCAGTAGTCCCCGACAGGTATCCTCTGGAAACACCATATATTTT.

The chain couples TRBV25-1 to TRBJ1-2; 7 nucleotides match TRBD1. After removal of 2 bases from V and 2 bases from J, the junction contained 2 bases not matched to a gene. CDR1 and CDR2 (germline): MGHDK, SYGVNS. This CDR3 has 14 amino acids. The CDR3 region is CASSEQTGNYGYTF. The CDR3 DNA follows: TGTGCCAGCAGTGAACAGACAGGGAACTATGGCTACACCTTC.

The chain links TRBV7-9 to TRBJ2-7; tentative D call: TRBD1 (6 bases). Germline CDR1 SEHNR, CDR2 FQNEAQ (reference sequence). The CDR3 sequence is 14 residues long. Trimming removed 4 bases from V and 0 bases from J, with 10 bases in between. The CDR3 DNA reads as TGTGCCAGCAGCTCTACAGGGTCCTCCTACGAGCAGTACTTC. Translating gives CASSSTGSSYEQYF.

V usage is TRBV5-6 and J usage is TRBJ2-7; 9 nucleotides align to TRBD2. Trimming took 0 bases from V and 7 from J; bases not matched to a gene: 5. Looked up from germline, CDR1 is SGHDT and CDR2 is YYEEEE. The CDR3 runs to 14 residues. The CDR3 sequence is CASSLGLAGREQYF. The CDR3 DNA is TGTGCCAGCAGCTTGGGGCTAGCGGGACGGGAGCAGTACTTC.

The chain uses TRBV28 and TRBJ2-1; tentative D call: TRBD2 (6 bases). CDR3 length equals 13 residues. Germline lookup yields CDR1 MDHEN and CDR2 SYDVKM. Trimming cost V 6 bases and J 10 bases, with 16 bases left between them. Written as DNA, the CDR3 is TGTGCCAGCAGCCAGCTAGGGGCGGGGGAGCAGTTCTTC. Protein product: CASSQLGAGEQFF.

The count of this clone is one. The chain links TRBV18 to TRBJ2-2; 7 nucleotides line up with TRBD2. The CDR3 is 14 residues long. CDR1 and CDR2 from the germline V gene are KGHSH and LQKENI. Trimming cost V 0 bases and J 5 bases; bases outside gene matches: 0. CDR3 bases: TGTGCCAGCTCACCACCGGGAGGGACCGGGGAGCTGTTTTTT. Its protein product is CASSPPGGTGELFF. The variable domain in full, with the rest retrieved from reference TRBV18 and TRBJ2-2, is NAGVMQNPRHLVRRRGQEARLRCSPMKGHSHVYWYRQLPEEGLKFMVYLQKENIIDESGMPKERFSAEFPKEGPSILRIQQVVRGDSAAYFCASSPPGGTGELFFGEGSRLTVL.

V gene TRBV25-1 combines with J gene TRBJ2-1, with a possible D match to TRBD2 (6 bases). The CDR3 loop spans 14 amino acids. Germline assignment: CDR1 MGHDK and CDR2 SYGVNS. The ends were cut back, 6 bases at V and 3 bases at J, with 12 bases in the middle. CDR3 region: CASSQLGGYNEQFF. CDR3 coding DNA: TGTGCCAGCAGCCAACTGGGGGGCTACAATGAGCAGTTCTTC. Full variable domain (rest looked up from reference TRBV25-1 and TRBJ2-1): EADIYQTPRYLVIGTGKKITLECSQTMGHDKMYWYQQDPGMELHLIHYSYGVNSTEKGDLSSESTVSRIRTEHFPLTLESARPSHTSQYLCASSQLGGYNEQFFGPGTRLTVL.

This chain uses TRBV4-2 with TRBJ2-3; unclear D gene. Germline CDR1 LGHNA, CDR2 YNFKEQ. V lost 0 bases and J 5 bases, leaving 15 bases between the germline ends. The CDR3 is made up of 16 amino acids. The CDR3 sequence: CASSQEVPESGDTQYF. CDR3 nucleotides: TGTGCCAGCAGCCAAGAAGTCCCCGAATCCGGAGATACGCAGTATTTT.

The chain is built from TRBV5-5 and TRBJ1-2; tentatively, D is TRBD1 (5 bases). CDR1 and CDR2 from the germline V gene are SGHKS and YYEKEE (reference sequence). The CDR3 covers 12 residues. The V and J ends lost 4 bases and 6 bases respectively, with 10 bases between them. CDR3 protein: CASSPGGDGYTF. The CDR3 nucleotides read TGTGCCAGCAGCCCGGGGGGGGATGGCTACACCTTC.

The chain recombines TRBV27 with TRBJ2-1; D is unclear. V gave up 3 bases and J gave up 5 bases, with 5 bases separating them. CDR3 length: 12 residues. Germline CDR1 and CDR2: MNHEY and SMNVEV (reference sequence). The CDR3 region is CASSLSNNEQFF. DNA for the CDR3: TGTGCCAGCAGTTTGTCAAACAATGAGCAGTTCTTC.

The chain recombines TRBV6-6 with TRBJ2-7, with 9 bases aligning to TRBD2. CDR3 length: 14 residues. Germline CDR1 and CDR2: MNHNY and SVGAGI (reference sequence). J lost 5 bases, V lost 7 bases, and 9 bases had no gene match. DNA for the CDR3: TGTGCCAGCACTCTCGCGGGAGGGCCGGACGAGCAGTACTTC. It translates to CASTLAGGPDEQYF.

This chain links TRBV13 with TRBJ1-1; the match to TRBD1 covers 7 bases. The CDR3 sequence is 16 residues long. V gave up 5 bases and J gave up 1 base; unmatched junction bases: 10. Germline V gene lookup returns CDR1 PRHDT and CDR2 FYEKMQ (reference sequence). The DNA of the CDR3 is TGTGCCAGCAGCCTGGGGACAGCAACACAGAACACTGAAGCTTTCTTT. It encodes CASSLGTATQNTEAFF.

This sequence joins TRBV29-1 and TRBJ2-1; 12 bases agree with TRBD1. CDR3 length: 15 residues. Losses at the gene ends were 6 bases for V and 7 bases for J; bases not matched to a gene: 10. In germline, CDR1 is SQVTM, CDR2 ANQGSEA. CDR3 sequence reads: CSVGYGTGGWNEQFF. For the CDR3, the DNA is TGCAGCGTAGGATATGGGACAGGGGGCTGGAATGAGCAGTTCTTC.

CDR3 in DNA: TGTGCCAGCAGCTTAGGGGGGGGGCCCCAAGAGACCCAGTACTTC. Its translation is CASSLGGGPQETQYF. The gene calls are TRBV7-2 and TRBJ2-5; D perhaps matches TRBD2 (7 bases). This CDR3 has 15 amino acids. CDR1 is SGHTA and CDR2 is FQGNSA in the germline V gene. V shed 1 base and J shed 1 base, with 10 bases lying between them.

The chain carries TRBV7-9 and TRBJ2-2, with D perhaps TRBD1 or TRBD2 (5 bases each). Trimming left V 2 bases short and J 3 bases short, with 13 bases between. Germline values: CDR1 SEHNR, CDR2 FQNEAQ (reference sequence). The CDR3 sequence is 16 residues long. CDR3 in DNA: TGTGCCAGCAGCTTAAGTGTGAGGGACCACACCGGGGAGCTGTTTTTT. As protein: CASSLSVRDHTGELFF.

The rearrangement joins TRBV7-6 to TRBJ2-7; no clear D. This CDR3 comprises 13 residues. Germline assignment: CDR1 SGHVS and CDR2 FNYEAQ. V was cut by 5 bases and J by 7 bases, with 15 bases left in between. The CDR3 DNA is TGTGCCAGCAGCACCTCGTCCACCGGGGAGCAGTACTTC. Its protein product is CASSTSSTGEQYF.

V is TRBV4-2 and J is TRBJ2-7, with no clear D. Germline assignment: CDR1 LGHNA and CDR2 YNFKEQ. The CDR3 totals 15 residues. V shed 0 bases and J shed 2 bases, with 11 bases lying between them. DNA for the CDR3: TGTGCCAGCAGCCAAGAGTCCCAGAGTCCCTACGAGCAGTACTTC. Amino acids: CASSQESQSPYEQYF.

The chain is built from TRBV25-1 and TRBJ1-2, with D possibly matching TRBD1 (5 bases). V lost 3 bases and J 8 bases, leaving 7 bases between the germline ends. Germline V gene data show CDR1 as MGHDK and CDR2 as SYGVNS. The CDR3 is 11 amino acids. The CDR3 reads CASSEGLGYTF. As DNA, the CDR3 is TGTGCCAGCAGTGAGGGGCTCGGCTACACCTTC.

This clone has just a few counts. CDR3 DNA: TGCGCCAGCAGCCAAGAAATAGGGACAGGGCTTGGTGGCTACACCTTC. Translated: CASSQEIGTGLGGYTF. The chain joins TRBV4-1 to TRBJ1-2, with 9 nucleotides matching TRBD1. V was clipped by 0 bases and J by 7 bases; unmatched bases: 9. Germline V gives CDR1 MGHRA, CDR2 YSYEKL. CDR3 length: 16 amino acids.

The chain uses TRBV5-1 and TRBJ1-1, with a tentative D call TRBD1 (5 bases). Germline loops: CDR1 SGHRS, CDR2 YFSETQ. V lost 0 bases, J lost 2 bases, and 14 bases lay in between. The CDR3 sequence is 16 residues long. The CDR3, as DNA: TGCGCCAGCAGCTTGGGGGGGACGGCGACTAACACTGAAGCTTTCTTT. Translated: CASSLGGTATNTEAFF.

This clone was seen a single time. The gene calls are TRBV6-5 and TRBJ2-5; D is uncertain. The CDR3 is 15 amino acids. Germline V gene data show CDR1 as MNHEY and CDR2 as SVGAGI. Trimming left V 9 bases short and J 5 bases short, with 22 bases between. The CDR3 DNA follows: TGTGCCAGTACCCTTTTTGTGGGTAGAAAGGAGACCCAGTACTTC. This translates into CASTLFVGRKETQYF.

The rearrangement uses TRBV4-1 and TRBJ2-1; no clear D. CDR3 length: 14 residues. Trimming cost V 4 bases and J 7 bases, with 14 bases left between them. Germline V CDR1 and CDR2: MGHRA, YSYEKL. The CDR3: CASSRVQVVNEQFF. CDR3 nucleotides: TGCGCCAGCAGCCGGGTGCAGGTAGTGAATGAGCAGTTCTTC.

Only one count was recorded for this clone. This chain connects TRBV9 to TRBJ2-7; D might be TRBD2 (5 bases). Deletions cut 3 bases from V and 5 bases from J, with 24 bases between. The CDR3 spans 17 residues. CDR1 and CDR2 (germline): SGDLS, YYNGEE. CDR3 in amino acids: CASSELPFGELRNEQYF. DNA for the CDR3: TGTGCCAGCAGCGAGCTCCCTTTCGGGGAATTGAGAAACGAGCAGTACTTC.

The V gene is TRBV28, the J gene TRBJ1-2; no definite D call. The CDR3 consists of 11 residues. V lost 5 bases to trimming and J lost 4 bases, with 5 bases between them. CDR1 MDHEN and CDR2 SYDVKM come from the germline V gene. CDR3 loop: CASSPSYGYTF. CDR3 DNA sequence: TGTGCCAGCAGTCCTTCCTATGGCTACACCTTC.

A single count supports this clone. J is TRBJ1-1 and V is TRBV6-5; D remains ambiguous. V lost 8 bases and J 4 bases, leaving 17 bases between the germline ends. CDR1 is MNHEY, CDR2 SVGAGI, per germline. CDR3 size: 14 residues. For the CDR3, the DNA is TGTGCCAGCGCCGGACTTCCTTTGGGCACTGAAGCTTTCTTT. This gives the protein CASAGLPLGTEAFF.